Following are 29 T cell receptor beta chains from one sample sequenced in a study of blood T cell repertoires in COVID-19. Repertoires were generated with immunoSEQ multiplex PCR, while TCRdb's copy carries only in-frame clones and drops some. The sample records a few hundred thousand clones, over 75% being singletons. Sequences were obtained from PBMCs or T cells enriched from blood (not recorded which). The receptor source for this set is a woman between 45 and 60 years old who had recovered from COVID-19.

Notes on this clone: Other DNA variants within this sample encode the same CDR3. V and J are TRBV15 and TRBJ1-3, with a weak D call TRBD1 (6 bases). Looked up from germline, CDR1 is LNHNV and CDR2 is YYDKDF (reference sequence). This CDR3 spans 15 amino acids. The V and J ends lost 0 bases and 2 bases respectively, with 8 bases between them. Here the CDR3 reads CATSRDRGPGNTIYF. The CDR3 nucleotides are TGTGCCACCAGCAGAGACAGGGGACCTGGAAACACCATATATTTT.

Only one count was recorded for this clone. The chain uses TRBV9 and TRBJ2-2, with 11 nucleotides matching TRBD1. The trim removed 0 bases at V and 6 bases at J, leaving 1 base unmatched. Germline V gene sequence: CDR1 SGDLS, CDR2 YYNGEE. The CDR3 has 15 residues. The CDR3 DNA sequence: TGTGCCAGCAGCGTAGAGGGACAGGGGGCCGGGGAGCTGTTTTTT. It codes for CASSVEGQGAGELFF.

The rearrangement joins TRBV6-5 to TRBJ1-6; D uncertain. CDR3 size: 13 residues. V was cut by 0 bases and J by 8 bases, with 5 bases left in between. CDR1 is MNHEY and CDR2 is SVGAGI in the germline V gene. The CDR3 protein is CASSYSFDSPLHF. Written as DNA, the CDR3 is TGTGCCAGCAGTTACTCATTCGATTCACCCCTCCACTTT.

J is TRBJ2-7 and V is TRBV29-1, with TRBD1 matching over 8 bases. The V and J ends lost 4 bases and 0 bases, in that order; junction bases with no gene match: 5. Germline CDR1 SQVTM, CDR2 ANQGSEA. The CDR3 loop spans 14 amino acids. CDR3 loop: CSVGNRGSSYEQYF. The DNA of the CDR3 is TGCAGCGTTGGCAACAGGGGGAGCTCCTACGAGCAGTACTTC.

The gene calls are TRBV6-4 and TRBJ2-4; 8 bases line up with TRBD1. This CDR3 has 17 residues. The junction had 12 bases not matched to a gene; V was cut back by 6 bases and J by 2 bases. From germline, CDR1 is MRHNA and CDR2 SNTAGT. CDR3 amino acids: CASSARDRPETKNIQYF. For the CDR3, the DNA is TGTGCCAGCAGCGCCCGGGACAGGCCGGAGACCAAAAACATTCAGTACTTC.

This chain links TRBV28 with TRBJ1-1, with D maybe TRBD1 (6 bases). V gave up 6 bases and J gave up 1 base, with 12 bases separating them. The germline CDR1 and CDR2 sequences are MDHEN and SYDVKM. This CDR3 spans 14 amino acids. The CDR3: CASSLGDTNTEAFF. The CDR3, as DNA: TGTGCCAGCAGCTTGGGGGACACGAACACTGAAGCTTTCTTT.

Written as DNA, the CDR3 is TGTGCCATCAGTGAGAGGAACAGACAAGAGACCCAGTACTTC. This gives the protein CAISERNRQETQYF. The chain links TRBV10-3 to TRBJ2-5; unclear D gene. The germline V and J ends were trimmed by 2 bases and 2 bases, with 9 bases remaining between them. From germline, CDR1 is ENHRY and CDR2 SYGVKD. The length of the CDR3 is 14 residues.

This chain joins TRBV14 and TRBJ2-5; D remains ambiguous. The V end lost 1 base, the J end lost 7 bases, and 7 bases lay between the germline ends. Germline V gene sequence: CDR1 SGHDN, CDR2 FVKESK. The CDR3 is 12 residues long. CDR3 DNA sequence: TGTGCCAGCAGCCAAGTCTTGGCGACCCAGTACTTC. As protein: CASSQVLATQYF.

The rearrangement joins TRBV4-1 to TRBJ2-7; D is unresolved. Trimming removed 0 bases from V and 4 bases from J, with 4 bases in between. The germline V gene encodes CDR1 MGHRA and CDR2 YSYEKL. The CDR3 has 12 amino acids. This CDR3 reads CASSQDNYEQYF. CDR3 coding DNA: TGCGCCAGCAGCCAAGATAATTACGAGCAGTACTTC.

Points on this clone: Distinct nucleotide sequences in the sample also encode this CDR3. V is TRBV5-1 and J is TRBJ2-7; 7 positions match TRBD1. V dropped 3 bases and J dropped 3; count of bases not matched to a gene: 6. The CDR3 consists of 14 residues. Germline values: CDR1 SGHRS, CDR2 YFSETQ. The CDR3 sequence is CASSSRQGSYEQYF. The CDR3 nucleotides are TGCGCCAGCAGCTCCAGACAGGGTAGCTACGAGCAGTACTTC.

The V gene is TRBV19, the J gene TRBJ1-2, with 7 bases fitting TRBD1. The CDR3 loop spans 14 amino acids. Trimming cost V 3 bases and J 2 bases; bases outside gene matches: 3. The V gene's germline CDR1 is LNHDA and CDR2 SQIVND (reference sequence). The DNA of the CDR3 is TGTGCCAGTAGTATGGGGACAGCAAACTATGGCTACACCTTC. It translates to CASSMGTANYGYTF.

The chain recombines TRBV28 with TRBJ1-1; possible D gene TRBD1, 6 bases. Germline V gene data show CDR1 as MDHEN and CDR2 as SYDVKM. The germline V and J ends were trimmed by 3 bases and 6 bases, with 23 bases remaining between them. The CDR3 contains 17 residues. The DNA for the CDR3 is TGTGCCAGCAGTTTTGGACAGTGGGGAAGGGGGTACGCTGAAGCTTTCTTT. As protein: CASSFGQWGRGYAEAFF.

The chain has TRBV7-2 and TRBJ2-3; 12 positions match TRBD2. Germline CDR1 is SGHTA and CDR2 is FQGNSA. This CDR3 contains 17 residues. Germline trimming cut 0 bases from V and 0 bases from J; bases unmatched to any gene: 1. The CDR3 reads CASSLAGTSGSTDTQYF. CDR3 sequence (DNA): TGTGCCAGCAGCTTAGCCGGGACTAGCGGGAGCACAGATACGCAGTATTTT. Full variable domain (rest looked up from reference TRBV7-2 and TRBJ2-3): GAGVSQSPSNKVTEKGKDVELRCDPISGHTALYWYRQSLGQGLEFLIYFQGNSAPDKSGLPSDRFSAERTGGSVSTLTIQRTQQEDSAVYLCASSLAGTSGSTDTQYFGPGTRLTVL.

The CDR3 DNA follows: TGTGGGGCGGCGTCTAGCGGGAATACCGGGGAGCTGTTTTTT. This sequence encodes CGAASSGNTGELFF. The rearrangement uses TRBV28 and TRBJ2-2; 9 bases map to TRBD2. The CDR3 covers 14 residues. The germline CDR1 and CDR2 sequences are MDHEN and SYDVKM. Combining the CDR3 with reference TRBV28 and TRBJ2-2 gives the whole variable domain DVKVTQSSRYLVKRTGEKVFLECVQDMDHENMFWYRQDPGLGLRLIYFSYDVKMKEKGDIPEGYSVSREKKERFSLILESASTNQTSMYLCGAASSGNTGELFFGEGSRLTVL.

This chain connects TRBV7-9 to TRBJ1-6, with 7 bases identical to TRBD1. This CDR3 is built from 15 residues. Trimming removed 5 bases from V and 5 bases from J; junction bases left unmatched: 6. In germline, CDR1 is SEHNR, CDR2 FQNEAQ (reference sequence). CDR3 region: CASSMGQLDNSPLHF. The CDR3 bases are TGTGCCAGCAGCATGGGACAGCTAGATAATTCACCCCTCCACTTT.

This chain uses TRBV9 with TRBJ2-1; perhaps TRBD1 as D (5 bases). The CDR3 runs 15 residues. CDR1 is SGDLS, CDR2 YYNGEE, per germline. Between the trimmed V and J ends, which lost 2 bases and 8 bases, there was a span of 17 bases. The CDR3 DNA is TGTGCCAGCAGCGTCAGCCAGGGTATAGGCGATGAGCAGTTCTTC. It codes for CASSVSQGIGDEQFF.

This chain uses TRBV7-9 with TRBJ2-1; 8 bases fit TRBD2. The J segment lost 6 bases and the V segment lost 5 bases, leaving 12 bases of the junction unmatched. Germline V gives CDR1 SEHNR, CDR2 FQNEAQ (reference sequence). CDR3 length equals 16 residues. The CDR3 here is CASSLGGGTRPNEQFF. Written as DNA, the CDR3 is TGTGCCAGCAGCCTAGGAGGGGGGACTAGGCCCAATGAGCAGTTCTTC.

The chain carries TRBV24-1 and TRBJ2-7; 7 bases are shared with TRBD2. This CDR3 region has 14 residues. Unmatched junction bases numbered 6, after V lost 7 bases and J lost 1 base. CDR1 is KGHDR, CDR2 SFDVKD, per germline. CDR3 loop: CATSGSSGSYEQYF. Here the CDR3 DNA reads TGTGCCACCAGCGGGTCTAGCGGTTCCTACGAGCAGTACTTC.

CDR3 sequence (DNA): TGTGCCAGCAGCCCAGGGGGCGGCACAAAGCAGTACTTC. Translating it yields CASSPGGGTKQYF. The genes are TRBV11-3 and TRBJ2-7; 8 bases are shared with TRBD1. The V segment lost 5 bases and the J segment 8 bases; nucleotides outside the gene matches: 8. Germline assignment: CDR1 SGHNT and CDR2 YENEEA. The CDR3 consists of 13 residues.

This chain uses TRBV4-2 with TRBJ1-1; D remains ambiguous. The CDR3 contains 13 residues. Trimming took off 4 bases at V and 1 base at J, with 7 bases between the two ends. Looked up from germline, CDR1 is LGHNA and CDR2 is YNFKEQ. CDR3 DNA sequence: TGTGCCAGCAGCCCCAGACAGAACACTGAAGCTTTCTTT. Translated: CASSPRQNTEAFF.

This clone was recorded at least ten times. This chain joins TRBV7-2 and TRBJ2-1; 13 bases align to TRBD2. The length of the CDR3 is 18 residues. V shed 4 bases, J shed 7 bases, and the junction held 13 bases outside the gene matches. Germline CDR1 and CDR2: SGHTA and FQGNSA. The CDR3 loop is CASSSSLRLAGGGNEQFF. CDR3 bases: TGTGCCAGCAGCTCATCCTTAAGACTAGCGGGAGGAGGTAATGAGCAGTTCTTC. Supplemented by reference TRBV7-2 and TRBJ2-1, the full variable domain reads GAGVSQSPSNKVTEKGKDVELRCDPISGHTALYWYRQSLGQGLEFLIYFQGNSAPDKSGLPSDRFSAERTGGSVSTLTIQRTQQEDSAVYLCASSSSLRLAGGGNEQFFGPGTRLTVL.

This clone was detected a few times. The chain links TRBV18 to TRBJ1-1; 7 nucleotides match TRBD1. The J segment lost 4 bases and the V segment lost 2 bases, leaving 4 bases of the junction unmatched. Germline-derived CDR1 and CDR2 are KGHSH and LQKENI. CDR3 length equals 14 residues. CDR3 loop: CASSPYRGLTEAFF. The CDR3 DNA sequence: TGTGCCAGCTCACCATACAGGGGCCTCACTGAAGCTTTCTTT.

The sample holds one count of this clone. The chain has TRBV3-1 (or the pseudogene TRBV3-2) and TRBJ1-3, with 7 bases fitting TRBD1. CDR1 and CDR2 (germline): LGHDT, YNNKEL (reference sequence). The CDR3 covers 14 residues. With V trimmed by 3 bases and J by 7 bases, 6 bases remained unmatched. CDR3 nucleotides: TGTGCCAGCAGCCAGCAGGGACAGTCGAACACCATATATTTT. Amino acids: CASSQQGQSNTIYF.

The chain couples TRBV29-1 to TRBJ2-1; D is perhaps TRBD1 (7 bases). The CDR3 consists of 14 residues. Germline V gene data show CDR1 as SQVTM and CDR2 as ANQGSEA. V shed 3 bases and J shed 2 bases, with 11 bases lying between them. This CDR3 is CSVEPGGPYNEQFF. CDR3 DNA: TGCAGCGTTGAGCCAGGGGGGCCCTACAATGAGCAGTTCTTC.

This chain connects TRBV5-1 to TRBJ1-5, with D maybe TRBD1 (6 bases). The CDR3 has 16 amino acids. V shed 0 bases and J shed 1 base, with 11 bases lying between them. Per the germline V gene, CDR1 is SGHRS and CDR2 is YFSETQ. Here the CDR3 reads CASSLGGRGSNQPQHF. DNA for the CDR3: TGCGCCAGCAGCTTGGGAGGGAGGGGGAGCAATCAGCCCCAGCATTTT.

This chain uses TRBV5-4 with TRBJ2-1; 10 positions match TRBD1. Trimming cost V 4 bases and J 6 bases; bases outside gene matches: 10. CDR3 length: 16 amino acids. Germline values: CDR1 SGHNT, CDR2 YYREEE (reference sequence). In DNA, the CDR3 is TGTGCCAGCAGCGCCCCAATCGGGACAGGGGTCAATGAGCAGTTCTTC. Encoded protein: CASSAPIGTGVNEQFF.

This chain connects TRBV7-2 to TRBJ2-5; 10 bases are a match to TRBD2. This CDR3 is 17 amino acids long. From germline, CDR1 is SGHTA and CDR2 FQGNSA. V was clipped by 4 bases and J by 2 bases; unmatched bases: 10. The CDR3 bases are TGTGCCAGCAGCTCGTGGAGGACTAGCGGCACACAAGAGACCCAGTACTTC. This encodes CASSSWRTSGTQETQYF.

The gene calls are TRBV28 and TRBJ2-1, with D possibly TRBD1 on 6 matching bases. With 6 bases removed from V and 15 bases from J, the gap between germline ends came to 21 bases. The CDR3 totals 13 residues. Germline V gene data show CDR1 as MDHEN and CDR2 as SYDVKM. The DNA for the CDR3 is TGTGCCAGCAGGGCCAACAGGGTTTCATTCCCGTTCTTC. It translates to CASRANRVSFPFF.

V is TRBV7-8 and J is TRBJ2-2; 7 bases are a match to TRBD2. Germline trimming cut 5 bases from V and 5 bases from J; bases unmatched to any gene: 8. The CDR3 is made up of 15 amino acids. CDR1 and CDR2 from the germline V gene are SGHVS and FQNEAQ. This chain's CDR3 is CASSHPGGGTGELFF. DNA of the CDR3: TGTGCCAGCAGCCACCCCGGGGGAGGGACCGGGGAGCTGTTTTTT.